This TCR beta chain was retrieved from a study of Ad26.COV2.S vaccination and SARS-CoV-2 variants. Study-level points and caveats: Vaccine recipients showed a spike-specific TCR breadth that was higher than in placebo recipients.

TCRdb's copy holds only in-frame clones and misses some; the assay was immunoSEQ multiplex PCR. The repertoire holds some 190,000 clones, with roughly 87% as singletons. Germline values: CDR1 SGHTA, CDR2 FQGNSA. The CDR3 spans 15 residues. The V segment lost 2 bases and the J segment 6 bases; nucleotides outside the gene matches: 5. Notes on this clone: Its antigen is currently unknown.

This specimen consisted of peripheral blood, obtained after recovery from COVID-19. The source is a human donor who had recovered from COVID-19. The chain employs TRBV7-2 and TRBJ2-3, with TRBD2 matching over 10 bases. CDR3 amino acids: CASSLPAGGRDTQYF. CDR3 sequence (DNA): TGTGCCAGCAGCTTACCAGCGGGGGGGAGGGATACGCAGTATTTT. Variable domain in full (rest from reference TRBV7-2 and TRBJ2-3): GAGVSQSPSNKVTEKGKDVELRCDPISGHTALYWYRQSLGQGLEFLIYFQGNSAPDKSGLPSDRFSAERTGGSVSTLTIQRTQQEDSAVYLCASSLPAGGRDTQYFGPGTRLTVL.